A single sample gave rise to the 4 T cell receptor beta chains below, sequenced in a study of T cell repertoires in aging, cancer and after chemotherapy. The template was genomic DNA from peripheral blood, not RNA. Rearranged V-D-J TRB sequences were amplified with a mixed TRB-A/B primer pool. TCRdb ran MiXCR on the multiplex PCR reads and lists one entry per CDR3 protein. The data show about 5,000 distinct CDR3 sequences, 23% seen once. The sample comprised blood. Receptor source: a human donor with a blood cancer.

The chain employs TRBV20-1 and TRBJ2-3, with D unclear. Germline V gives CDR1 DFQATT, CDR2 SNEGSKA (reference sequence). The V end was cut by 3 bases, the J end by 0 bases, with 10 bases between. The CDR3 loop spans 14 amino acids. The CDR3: CSARKGASTDTQYF. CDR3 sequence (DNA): TGCAGTGCTAGGAAAGGAGCTAGCACAGATACGCAGTATTTT.

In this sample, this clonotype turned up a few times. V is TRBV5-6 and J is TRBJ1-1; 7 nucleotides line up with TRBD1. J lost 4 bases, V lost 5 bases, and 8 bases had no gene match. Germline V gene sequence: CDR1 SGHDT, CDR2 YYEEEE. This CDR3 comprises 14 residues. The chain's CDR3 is CASRSDRRFTEAFF. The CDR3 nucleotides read TGTGCCAGCAGATCGGACAGGAGGTTCACTGAAGCTTTCTTT.

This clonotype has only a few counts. In DNA, the CDR3 is TGCAGTGCCGACAGGGAACCTGGAAACACCATATATTTT. Its translation is CSADREPGNTIYF. The chain has TRBV20-1 and TRBJ1-3; TRBD1 matches 7 bases. Per germline, CDR1 DFQATT and CDR2 SNEGSKA (reference sequence). The CDR3 extends over 13 amino acids. With V trimmed by 6 bases and J by 2 bases, 4 bases remained unmatched.

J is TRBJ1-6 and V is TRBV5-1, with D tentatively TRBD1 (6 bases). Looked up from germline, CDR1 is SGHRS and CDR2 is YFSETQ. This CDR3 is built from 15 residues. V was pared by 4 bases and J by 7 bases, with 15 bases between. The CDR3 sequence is CASSPGGAENSPLHF. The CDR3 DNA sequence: TGCGCCAGCAGCCCCGGGGGGGCGGAAAATTCACCCCTCCACTTT.